Detailed here is one T cell receptor (beta chain). Its antigen is not identified. The method was immunoSEQ multiplex PCR; TCRdb's version includes in-frame clones alone and lacks a portion of them. There are approximately 80,000 clones in the sample; approximately 90% occur only once, and less than 7.5% lies in the top ten. The entry originates in a study of T cell responses to AZD1222 COVID-19 vaccine. Whole-study context: The study pooled second doses at about 4 or about 12 weeks.

Study conclusions and caveats: At 160-218 and 743-854, vaccine-associated CD4 TCRs were dominant, and they spanned spike. Repertoire sampling happened only post peak T cell response. Donors were largely white British and mainly female; clonal diversity was possibly underestimated.

The length of the CDR3 is 16 residues. V shed 4 bases and J 6 bases; nucleotides not matched to a gene: 12. The germline CDR1 and CDR2 sequences are SGHRS and YFSETQ. The sample in question was peripheral blood, obtained on day 0 of AZD1222 vaccination. This clonotype was obtained from an adult in good health. This chain links TRBV5-1 with TRBJ2-1, with 8 positions matching TRBD1. CDR3 protein: CASSLALTGQGNEQFF. The CDR3 coding sequence is TGCGCCAGCAGCCTTGCCCTAACTGGACAGGGCAATGAGCAGTTCTTC.